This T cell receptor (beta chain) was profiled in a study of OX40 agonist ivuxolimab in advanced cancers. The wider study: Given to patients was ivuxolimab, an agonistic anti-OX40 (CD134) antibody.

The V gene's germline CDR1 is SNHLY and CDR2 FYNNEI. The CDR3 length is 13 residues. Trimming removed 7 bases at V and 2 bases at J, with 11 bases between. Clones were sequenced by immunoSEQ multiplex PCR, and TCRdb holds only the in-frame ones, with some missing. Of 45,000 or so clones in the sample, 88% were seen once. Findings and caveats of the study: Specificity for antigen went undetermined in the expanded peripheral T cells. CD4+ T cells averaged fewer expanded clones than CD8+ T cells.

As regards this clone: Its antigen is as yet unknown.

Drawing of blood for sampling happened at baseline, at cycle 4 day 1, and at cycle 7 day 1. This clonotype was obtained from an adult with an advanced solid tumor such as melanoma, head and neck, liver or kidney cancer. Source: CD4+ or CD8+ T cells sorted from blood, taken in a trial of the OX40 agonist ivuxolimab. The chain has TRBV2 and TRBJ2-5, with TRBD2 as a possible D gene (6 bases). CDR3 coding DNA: TGTGCCAGCACGAGAGGGACTCAAGAGACCCAGTACTTC. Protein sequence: CASTRGTQETQYF.